Listed below are T cell receptor beta chains from one sample, sequenced in a study of blood T cell repertoires in COVID-19. Here immunoSEQ multiplex PCR was the method, and the copy in TCRdb shows in-frame clones only, minus some. Among more than 40,000 clones, 80% to 90% were seen once, and the ten largest hold more than 15%. Source material: peripheral blood. The receptors were sampled from a human donor in a cohort sampled during active COVID-19. The donor label of this sample is uncertain. The CDR3 runs from the conserved cysteine through the conserved F or W. D genes are given only for firm matches. Not all rows give a size; the values are once, few, many and, for expanded clones, a class.

abundance	d_gene	v_gene	j_gene	CDR3aa	CDR3nt
NA	TRBD1	TRBV5-1	TRBJ2-1	CASSYRDRGNEQFF	TGCGCCAGCAGCTACCGGGACAGGGGAAATGAGCAGTTCTTC
NA	NA	TRBV29-1	TRBJ1-3	CSVDLRSGNTIYF	TGCAGCGTTGATCTGAGATCTGGAAACACCATATATTTT
NA	TRBD2	TRBV4-1	TRBJ2-7	CASSQVAGERYEQYF	TGCGCCAGCAGCCAGGTAGCGGGGGAAAGATACGAGCAGTACTTC
NA	TRBD2	TRBV10-3	TRBJ2-1	CAISEGLVSLNEQFF	TGTGCCATCAGTGAGGGACTAGTGTCCCTCAATGAGCAGTTCTTC
NA	NA	TRBV7-2	TRBJ2-5	CASSYSAGLGETQYF	TGTGCCAGCAGCTACTCCGCAGGGCTTGGGGAGACCCAGTACTTC
once	TRBD2	TRBV7-8	TRBJ2-5	CASSLGLLAGGLQETQYF	TGTGCCAGCAGCTTAGGGTTACTAGCGGGGGGCCTTCAAGAGACCCAGTACTTC
NA	NA	TRBV6-1	TRBJ1-1	CASSELAGSTEAFF	TGTGCCAGCAGTGAACTGGCTGGGAGCACTGAAGCTTTCTTT
NA	NA	TRBV6-1	TRBJ2-5	CASSEGLAKETQYF	TGTGCCAGCAGTGAAGGGTTGGCCAAAGAGACCCAGTACTTC
NA	NA	TRBV6-5	TRBJ2-7	CASSPRPGLKYF	TGTGCCAGCAGTCCCCGCCCGGGACTGAAGTACTTC
NA	TRBD2	TRBV7-2	TRBJ2-5	CASSLLAGVLETQYF	TGTGCCAGCAGCCTACTAGCGGGGGTCCTAGAGACCCAGTACTTC
NA	TRBD1	TRBV5-4	TRBJ2-6	CASSRRTGQGASGANVLTF	TGTGCCAGCAGCAGAAGAACGGGACAGGGGGCGTCTGGGGCCAACGTCCTGACTTTC
NA	NA	TRBV6-1	TRBJ1-3	CASSEVGSRNTIYF	TGTGCCAGCAGTGAAGTCGGCTCTAGGAACACCATATATTTT
NA	NA	TRBV5-1	TRBJ1-1	CASSSSGMNTEAFF	TGCGCCAGCAGCAGCTCAGGGATGAACACTGAAGCTTTCTTT
NA	TRBD2	TRBV12-3/TRBV12-4	TRBJ2-3	CASSSSGPDTQYF	TGTGCCAGCAGTAGTAGCGGGCCAGATACGCAGTATTTT
NA	NA	TRBV11-1	TRBJ2-7	CASSLGQGNEQYF	TGTGCCAGCAGCTTAGGACAAGGAAACGAGCAGTACTTC
NA	TRBD1	TRBV18	TRBJ2-7	CASSQPGQGPSYEQYF	TGTGCCAGCTCCCAACCGGGACAGGGGCCCTCCTACGAGCAGTACTTC
NA	NA	TRBV27	TRBJ2-7	CASGLAGNEQYF	TGTGCCAGCGGGTTGGCAGGTAACGAGCAGTACTTC
once	TRBD2	TRBV7-7	TRBJ2-5	CASSLARGNQETQYF	TGTGCTAGCAGCTTAGCGCGGGGGAACCAAGAGACCCAGTACTTC
NA	NA	TRBV18	TRBJ1-5	CASSPGLLGQPQHF	TGTGCCAGCTCACCAGGGTTACTCGGGCAGCCCCAGCATTTT
NA	TRBD2	TRBV4-1	TRBJ2-1	CASSQRLAGTPSYNEQFF	TGCGCCAGCAGCCAAAGGCTAGCGGGGACGCCCTCCTACAATGAGCAGTTCTTC
NA	NA	TRBV21-1	TRBJ2-3	CASSRILPPLQGSTDTQYF	TGTGCCAGCAGCAGGATTCTCCCGCCTCTACAGGGAAGCACAGATACGCAGTATTTT
NA	TRBD2	TRBV5-8	TRBJ2-5	CASGRGGQLETQYF	TGTGCCAGCGGGCGGGGGGGGCAACTGGAGACCCAGTACTTC
NA	NA	TRBV12-3/TRBV12-4	TRBJ1-2	CASSPTGNYGYTF	TGTGCCAGCAGCCCCACAGGGAACTATGGCTACACCTTC
NA	NA	TRBV12-3/TRBV12-4	TRBJ1-2	CASSSGLGYTF	TGTGCCAGCAGTTCAGGGCTGGGCTACACCTTC
NA	NA	TRBV5-5	TRBJ1-2	CASSPTAGVGNYGYTF	TGTGCCAGCAGCCCAACCGCAGGGGTTGGTAACTATGGCTACACCTTC
NA	NA	TRBV11-2	TRBJ1-1	CASSFGQNTEAFF	TGTGCCAGCAGCTTTGGACAGAACACTGAAGCTTTCTTT
NA	TRBD1	TRBV25-1	TRBJ2-1	CASSSQGASSYNEQFF	TGTGCCAGCAGTTCGCAGGGGGCTAGCTCCTACAATGAGCAGTTCTTC
once	NA	TRBV5-1	TRBJ1-4	CASSPTVPGDSGEKLFF	TGCGCCAGCAGCCCGACAGTCCCCGGAGATTCAGGGGAAAAACTGTTTTTT
once	TRBD1	TRBV6-6	TRBJ1-4	CASSTDRGGTNEKLFF	TGTGCCAGCAGTACGGACAGGGGGGGGACTAATGAAAAACTGTTTTTT
NA	TRBD1	TRBV19	TRBJ1-2	CASSPRGQGNGYTF	TGTGCCAGTAGTCCCCGGGGACAGGGGAATGGCTACACCTTC
NA	NA	TRBV21-1	TRBJ2-1	CASSKRPITSGGRYNEQFF	TGTGCCAGCAGCAAAAGGCCCATAACTAGCGGGGGGCGGTACAATGAGCAGTTCTTC
NA	NA	TRBV5-6	TRBJ2-5	CASSPARQGEETQYF	TGTGCCAGCAGCCCGGCTAGGCAGGGCGAAGAGACCCAGTACTTC
NA	NA	TRBV24-1	TRBJ2-5	CRRGETQYF	TGCCGCAGGGGAGAGACCCAGTACTTC
once	NA	TRBV29-1	TRBJ1-2	CSVETWNYGYTF	TGCAGCGTTGAAACTTGGAACTATGGCTACACCTTC
NA	NA	TRBV12-3/TRBV12-4	TRBJ1-5	CASSAERYQPQHF	TGTGCCAGCAGTGCGGAGAGGTACCAGCCCCAGCATTTT
NA	NA	TRBV21-1	TRBJ2-1	CASSTFLAGDYNSSYNEQFF	TGTGCCAGCAGCACCTTCCTAGCGGGGGATTATAACAGCTCCTACAATGAGCAGTTCTTC
NA	TRBD1	TRBV5-6	TRBJ1-1	CASSLEQGARNTEAFF	TGTGCCAGCAGCTTGGAACAGGGGGCGCGGAACACTGAAGCTTTCTTT
NA	NA	TRBV6-5	TRBJ1-5	CASHSNQPQHF	TGTGCCAGTCATAGCAATCAGCCCCAGCATTTT
medium-sized	TRBD1	TRBV3-1/TRBV3-2	TRBJ1-2	CASSQVNRGRLDYGYTF	TGTGCCAGCAGCCAAGTAAACAGGGGGCGATTGGACTATGGCTACACCTTC
NA	NA	TRBV7-3	TRBJ2-4	CASSQIHTGGKNIQYF	TGTGCCAGCAGCCAAATCCACACAGGCGGCAAAAACATTCAGTACTTC
NA	TRBD1	TRBV3-1/TRBV3-2	TRBJ2-5	CASSLGQGYPETQYF	TGTGCCAGCAGCCTCGGACAGGGTTACCCAGAGACCCAGTACTTC
NA	NA	TRBV6-5	TRBJ2-2	CASTGGGTGELFF	TGTGCCAGTACGGGGGGCGGGACCGGGGAGCTGTTTTTT
few	NA	TRBV7-2	TRBJ2-3	CASSLDRSSTDTQYF	TGTGCCAGCAGCTTAGACAGATCTAGCACAGATACGCAGTATTTT
NA	TRBD1	TRBV5-1	TRBJ2-2	CASSIGQANTGELFF	TGCGCCAGCAGCATAGGACAGGCGAACACCGGGGAGCTGTTTTTT
NA	TRBD1	TRBV19	TRBJ1-2	CASRTDRTSGYTF	TGTGCCAGTAGGACGGACAGGACTTCTGGCTACACCTTC
NA	NA	TRBV10-3	TRBJ2-1	CAISADTGSSYNEQFF	TGTGCCATCAGTGCTGATACAGGGAGCTCCTACAATGAGCAGTTCTTC
NA	NA	TRBV20-1	TRBJ2-3	CSASGHFFTDTQYF	TGCAGTGCTAGTGGACATTTCTTCACAGATACGCAGTATTTT
NA	TRBD2	TRBV7-2	TRBJ2-3	CASSLEGLAGADTQYF	TGTGCCAGCAGCTTAGAGGGATTAGCGGGGGCAGATACGCAGTATTTT
NA	TRBD1	TRBV2	TRBJ1-5	CASSGAGQALEPQHF	TGTGCCAGCAGTGGGGCTGGACAGGCTTTGGAGCCCCAGCATTTT
NA	NA	TRBV9	TRBJ2-3	CASGSWGTDTQYF	TGTGCCAGTGGTAGCTGGGGCACAGATACGCAGTATTTT
NA	TRBD2	TRBV24-1	TRBJ2-7	CATRMMPYSGLAGIHEQYF	TGTGCCACCAGGATGATGCCCTACTCTGGACTAGCGGGGATCCACGAGCAGTACTTC
NA	NA	TRBV7-9	TRBJ2-3	CASSHQGSTDTQYF	TGTGCCAGCAGCCATCAGGGGAGCACAGATACGCAGTATTTT
few	NA	TRBV4-3	TRBJ1-5	CASSQTRVRQPQHF	TGCGCCAGCAGCCAAACCAGGGTACGACAGCCCCAGCATTTT
NA	NA	TRBV29-1	TRBJ2-5	CSVGVGETQYF	TGCAGCGTTGGAGTCGGGGAGACCCAGTACTTC
NA	NA	TRBV10-2	TRBJ2-7	CASRPIDSNYEQYF	TGCGCCAGCAGACCGATCGACAGCAACTACGAGCAGTACTTC
NA	NA	TRBV6-5	TRBJ2-2	CASSSRGRNTGELFF	TGTGCCAGCAGTTCCCGGGGGAGAAACACCGGGGAGCTGTTTTTT
NA	TRBD1	TRBV19	TRBJ2-2	CASSKQGATGELFF	TGTGCCAGTAGTAAACAGGGGGCAACCGGGGAGCTGTTTTTT
NA	NA	TRBV28	TRBJ1-6	CASSLTRFNSPLHF	TGTGCCAGCAGTTTGACGAGGTTTAATTCACCCCTCCACTTT
NA	NA	TRBV19	TRBJ2-3	CASSIRLADTQYF	TGTGCCAGTAGTATTAGGCTAGCAGATACGCAGTATTTT
NA	TRBD1	TRBV27	TRBJ2-2	CASSLATGGTGELFF	TGTGCCAGCAGTTTAGCCACAGGGGGGACCGGGGAGCTGTTTTTT